The 26 T cell receptor beta chains presented below share a single source sample, sequenced in a study of cytomegalovirus exposure and HLA in healthy donors. PCR employed 60 Vbeta and 13 Jbeta primers. Measured with immunoSEQ multiplex PCR; TCRdb has only the in-frame clones, and not every one. Of under 110,000 clones listed, 65% to 85% are singletons. Material for sequencing was PBMCs. Every receptor here comes from a woman in her thirties or forties in good health and CMV-seronegative.

J is TRBJ2-7 and V is TRBV19; D is uncertain. The germline V gene encodes CDR1 LNHDA and CDR2 SQIVND (reference sequence). Trimming removed 5 bases at V and 4 bases at J, with 15 bases between. The CDR3 runs to 14 residues. The CDR3 sequence: CASSVQQRAYEQYF. For the CDR3, the DNA is TGTGCCAGTAGTGTCCAGCAGAGAGCGTACGAGCAGTACTTC.

This clone was seen only a few times. V usage is TRBV9 and J usage is TRBJ2-7; 7 bases fit TRBD2. The J segment lost 2 bases and the V segment lost 7 bases, leaving 15 bases of the junction unmatched. Germline-derived CDR1 and CDR2 are SGDLS and YYNGEE. The CDR3 is 16 residues long. This CDR3 is CASAPDGSGATYEQYF. For the CDR3, the DNA is TGTGCCAGCGCCCCCGATGGAAGCGGGGCAACCTACGAGCAGTACTTC. The whole variable domain, filled in from reference TRBV9 and TRBJ2-7, reads DSGVTQTPKHLITATGQRVTLRCSPRSGDLSVYWYQQSLDQGLQFLIQYYNGEERAKGNILERFSAQQFPDLHSELNLSSLELGDSALYFCASAPDGSGATYEQYFGPGTRLTVT.

The rearrangement joins TRBV29-1 to TRBJ2-5; a weak D match, TRBD1 (6 bases). V lost 3 bases and J 5 bases, leaving 16 bases between the germline ends. The CDR3 sequence is 14 residues long. The germline V gene encodes CDR1 SQVTM and CDR2 ANQGSEA. CDR3 nucleotides: TGCAGCGTTGACCCGACAGGTGGTGGGGAGACCCAGTACTTC. It is translated as CSVDPTGGGETQYF.

J is TRBJ2-2 and V is TRBV12-5; TRBD1 aligns across 8 bases. V lost 2 bases and J lost 5; bases outside the gene matches: 4. The CDR3 extends over 15 amino acids. Germline loops: CDR1 LGHNT, CDR2 FRNRAP. The CDR3 loop reads CASGLQGAGTGELFF. The DNA of the CDR3 is TGTGCTAGTGGTTTGCAGGGGGCGGGTACCGGGGAGCTGTTTTTT.

In its sample, this clone was seen a few times. The chain has TRBV7-9 and TRBJ1-1; D gene ambiguous. Germline loops: CDR1 SEHNR, CDR2 FQNEAQ (reference sequence). CDR3 length: 14 amino acids. V gave up 5 bases and J gave up 0 bases, with 10 bases separating them. CDR3 protein: CASSPPGLNTEAFF. The CDR3 DNA reads TGTGCCAGCAGCCCGCCGGGTTTGAACACTGAAGCTTTCTTT.

The V and J genes are TRBV13 and TRBJ2-5; 11 positions agree with TRBD1. This CDR3 has 15 amino acids. Per germline, CDR1 PRHDT and CDR2 FYEKMQ (reference sequence). V was clipped by 4 bases and J by 5 bases; unmatched bases: 6. CDR3 bases: TGTGCCAGCAGCTCGTGGACAGGGGGCGGTGAGACCCAGTACTTC. Translation gives CASSSWTGGGETQYF.

This chain uses TRBV5-1 with TRBJ1-1; a possible D gene is TRBD1 (6 bases). V was clipped by 3 bases and J by 4 bases, with 10 bases between them. This CDR3 region has 13 residues. Germline V gene sequence: CDR1 SGHRS, CDR2 YFSETQ. The CDR3 DNA sequence: TGCGCCAGCAGCTGGGGGCCGGGCACTGAAGCTTTCTTT. Its translation: CASSWGPGTEAFF.

V usage is TRBV11-2 and J usage is TRBJ1-3; 8 bases fit TRBD1. The CDR3 consists of 15 residues. Germline lookup yields CDR1 SGHAT and CDR2 FQNNGV. V was pared by 5 bases and J by 3 bases, with 6 bases of the junction left unmatched. CDR3 sequence reads: CASSPRQGIGNTIYF. In nucleotides, the CDR3 is TGTGCCAGCAGCCCGCGACAGGGGATTGGAAACACCATATATTTT.

The V gene is TRBV15, the J gene TRBJ2-2; D might be TRBD1 (5 bases). The CDR3 covers 16 residues. CDR1 is LNHNV and CDR2 is YYDKDF in the germline V gene (reference sequence). V lost 3 bases to trimming and J lost 5 bases, with 16 bases between them. The DNA for the CDR3 is TGTGCCACCAGCAGCGCATTACCCCAGGGAACCGGGGAGCTGTTTTTT. It codes for CATSSALPQGTGELFF.

The chain joins TRBV6-5 to TRBJ2-5; TRBD1 matches 10 bases. The length of the CDR3 is 15 residues. With V trimmed by 0 bases and J by 5 bases, 3 bases remained unmatched. Germline values: CDR1 MNHEY, CDR2 SVGAGI. The DNA for the CDR3 is TGTGCCAGCAGTTACTCGGGACAGGGGTCGGAGACCCAGTACTTC. Its protein product is CASSYSGQGSETQYF.

The chain has TRBV14 and TRBJ2-7, with D tentatively TRBD1 (6 bases). Germline V CDR1 and CDR2: SGHDN, FVKESK. The length of the CDR3 is 15 residues. V lost 4 bases, J lost 4 bases, and 17 bases lay in between. The CDR3 sequence is CASSLSGGGGYEQYF. CDR3 nucleotide sequence: TGTGCCAGCAGCCTTTCCGGTGGGGGCGGATACGAGCAGTACTTC.

In this sample, this clone turned up once. The rearrangement joins TRBV5-1 to TRBJ1-2, with D tentatively TRBD1 (6 bases). The CDR3 loop spans 15 amino acids. CDR1 is SGHRS, CDR2 YFSETQ, per germline. V was cut by 0 bases and J by 5 bases, with 14 bases left in between. For the CDR3, the DNA is TGCGCCAGCAGCTTGGTCCGGGGGGCCGGATATGGCTACACCTTC. Encoded protein: CASSLVRGAGYGYTF.

The chain uses TRBV28 and TRBJ1-5, with TRBD1 as a possible D gene (6 bases). Germline V lookup: CDR1 MDHEN, CDR2 SYDVKM. V was shortened by 3 bases and J by 10 bases, with 19 bases between the two germline ends. This CDR3 comprises 15 residues. CDR3 loop: CASSFPSGAPPPQHF. In DNA, the CDR3 is TGTGCCAGCAGTTTTCCATCAGGGGCCCCCCCTCCCCAGCATTTT.

This sequence joins TRBV23-1 and TRBJ2-7, with TRBD2 identical over 10 bases. TRBV23-1 is flagged as an ORF with uncertain function. The junction had 4 bases not matched to a gene; V was cut back by 2 bases and J by 6 bases. The CDR3 has 14 residues. In DNA, the CDR3 is TGCGCCAGCAGTCAAAAAGCGGGAGGGCCCGAGCAGTACTTC. This sequence encodes CASSQKAGGPEQYF.

This chain connects TRBV4-2 to TRBJ2-7, with TRBD1 identical over 8 bases. The CDR3 loop spans 15 amino acids. In germline, CDR1 is LGHNA, CDR2 YNFKEQ. With 0 bases clipped from V and 5 bases from J, the junction kept 6 bases outside the gene matches. The CDR3 DNA reads TGTGCCAGCAGCCAAGAGCCGGACAGGGTGGACGAGCAGTACTTC. Amino acids: CASSQEPDRVDEQYF.

The chain employs TRBV18 and TRBJ2-7; possible D gene TRBD1, 5 bases. This CDR3 region has 14 residues. Germline CDR1 and CDR2: KGHSH and LQKENI. V was cut by 3 bases and J by 0 bases, with 9 bases left in between. This CDR3 reads CASSPGPSSYEQYF. CDR3 DNA sequence: TGTGCCAGCTCACCGGGGCCCAGCTCCTACGAGCAGTACTTC.

There are a few counts of this clone. This sequence joins TRBV6-6 and TRBJ1-5, with D unresolved. There are 11 residues in the CDR3. V lost 6 bases, J lost 4 bases, and 4 bases lay in between. Per germline, CDR1 MNHNY and CDR2 SVGAGI (reference sequence). The CDR3 loop reads CASRENQPQHF. The CDR3, as DNA: TGTGCCAGCAGAGAGAATCAGCCCCAGCATTTT.

The chain combines TRBV13 with TRBJ2-3; D may be TRBD2 (6 bases). The CDR3 is 14 amino acids. Germline V gene lookup returns CDR1 PRHDT and CDR2 FYEKMQ (reference sequence). V was clipped by 4 bases and J by 1 base, with 9 bases between them. CDR3 amino acids: CASSWGGGTDTQYF. CDR3 nucleotides: TGTGCCAGCAGCTGGGGCGGGGGCACAGATACGCAGTATTTT.

This clone was seen a few times. V gene TRBV28 combines with J gene TRBJ2-3, with D possibly being TRBD2 (5 bases). V lost 3 bases and J 2 bases, leaving 9 bases between the germline ends. Per the germline V gene, CDR1 is MDHEN and CDR2 is SYDVKM. This CDR3 has 14 residues. The CDR3 nucleotides read TGTGCCAGCAGTTTTCCGGGAAACACAGATACGCAGTATTTT. Translating it yields CASSFPGNTDTQYF.

The V call is TRBV5-1, the J call TRBJ2-2; TRBD1 agrees at 7 bases. CDR1 and CDR2 from the germline V gene are SGHRS and YFSETQ. With 4 bases clipped from V and 6 bases from J, the junction kept 9 bases outside the gene matches. The CDR3 is 15 residues long. This chain's CDR3 is CASSETGTWPGELFF. For the CDR3, the DNA is TGCGCCAGCAGCGAGACAGGGACATGGCCCGGGGAGCTGTTTTTT.

CDR3 in DNA: TGTGCCACCAGCAGAGTAGGCCAGCGCCCGGGATTGGAGCAGTTCTTC. It encodes CATSRVGQRPGLEQFF. The gene calls are TRBV15 and TRBJ2-1, with D tentatively TRBD2 (5 bases). CDR1 LNHNV and CDR2 YYDKDF come from the germline V gene (reference sequence). V gave up 1 base and J gave up 10 bases, with 20 bases separating them. The CDR3 contains 16 residues.

This chain links TRBV10-3 with TRBJ1-6, with 7 bases lining up with TRBD1. Trimming at V came to 4 bases and at J to 10 bases, leaving 4 bases not matched to a gene. Germline lookup yields CDR1 ENHRY and CDR2 SYGVKD. The CDR3 covers 13 residues. The CDR3 sequence is CAISGPQGSPLHF. CDR3 in DNA: TGTGCCATCAGTGGCCCACAGGGGTCACCCCTCCACTTT.

The J gene is TRBJ1-2, the V gene TRBV18; 7 bases match TRBD1. The V gene end was trimmed by 0 bases and the J gene end by 3 bases; junction bases not matched to a gene: 1. Germline lookup yields CDR1 KGHSH and CDR2 LQKENI. The CDR3 is made up of 14 amino acids. In DNA, the CDR3 is TGTGCCAGCTCACCACCGGGACAGTACTATGGCTACACCTTC. It yields the protein CASSPPGQYYGYTF.

The chain uses TRBV19 and TRBJ2-7, with 7 bases that match TRBD1. The V gene end was trimmed by 6 bases and the J gene end by 2 bases; junction bases not matched to a gene: 7. The CDR3 is made up of 14 amino acids. The germline gives CDR1 LNHDA, CDR2 SQIVND (reference sequence). The CDR3 region has the DNA TGTGCCAGTAGCCCGGGACAGAAAGCCTACGAGCAGTACTTC. As protein: CASSPGQKAYEQYF.

The V call is TRBV10-3, the J call TRBJ2-3, with 8 positions matching TRBD2. The junction had 6 bases not matched to a gene; V was cut back by 10 bases and J by 0 bases. The length of the CDR3 is 14 residues. The germline V gene has CDR1 ENHRY and CDR2 SYGVKD. The CDR3 coding sequence is TGTGCCACCGGGGGGGGCGGTAGCACAGATACGCAGTATTTT. Translated, it gives CATGGGGSTDTQYF.

The V gene is TRBV29-1, the J gene TRBJ1-2, with TRBD1 as a possible D gene (5 bases). With 4 bases removed from V and 6 bases from J, the gap between germline ends came to 18 bases. The CDR3 contains 14 residues. Germline CDR1 and CDR2: SQVTM and ANQGSEA. Written as DNA, the CDR3 is TGCAGCGTTGCGGATAAGGGGATCGGCAATGGCTACACCTTC. Its translation is CSVADKGIGNGYTF.